This TCR beta chain was sequenced in a study of CD4 and CD8 cells across lung adenocarcinoma regions. Samples came from patients with localized non-small cell lung adenocarcinoma. This CDR3 comprises 14 residues. Germline CDR1 reads DFQATT; CDR2 reads SNEGSKA (reference sequence). Each CDR3 protein is one row after TCRdb ran MiXCR on the PCR reads. Of about 6,800 distinct CDR3 sequences listed, around half were seen once; the top ten hold roughly two fifths. The V call is TRBV20-1, the J call TRBJ2-1; D may be TRBD1 or TRBD2 (5 bases each). The source of this sequence is a male donor with lung adenocarcinoma. The CD4 and CD8 labels of this study may be unreliable. The sequenced material came from CD8+ T cells from the center of a lung tumor. CDR3 nucleotide sequence: TGCAGGGTAACCGGGACGGCCTCCTACAATGAGCAGTTCTTC. It encodes CRVTGTASYNEQFF.